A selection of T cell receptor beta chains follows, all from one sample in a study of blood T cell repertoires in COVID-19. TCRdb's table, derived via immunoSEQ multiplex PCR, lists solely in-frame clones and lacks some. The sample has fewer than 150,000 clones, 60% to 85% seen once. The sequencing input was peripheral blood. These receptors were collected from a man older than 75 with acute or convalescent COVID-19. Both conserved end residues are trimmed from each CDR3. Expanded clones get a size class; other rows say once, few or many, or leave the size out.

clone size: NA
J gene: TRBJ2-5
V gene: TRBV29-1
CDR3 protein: SVQGARQETQY

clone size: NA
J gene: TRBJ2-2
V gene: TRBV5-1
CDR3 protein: ASSPGFGTGELF

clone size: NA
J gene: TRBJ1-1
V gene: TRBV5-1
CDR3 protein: ASSLNRNTEAF

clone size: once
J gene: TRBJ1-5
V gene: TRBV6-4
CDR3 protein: ASSEQGGQPQH

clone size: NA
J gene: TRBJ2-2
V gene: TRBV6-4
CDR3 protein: ASRAGGRTGELF

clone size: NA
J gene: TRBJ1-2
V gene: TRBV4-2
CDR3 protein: ASSHNVRGGMSYT

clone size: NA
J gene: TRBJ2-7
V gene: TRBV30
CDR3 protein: AWSGWLGGEQY

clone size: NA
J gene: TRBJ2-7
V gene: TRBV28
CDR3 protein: ASRPGGPGTGAYEQY

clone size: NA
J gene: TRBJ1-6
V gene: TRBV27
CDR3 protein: ASRLTALGGSPLH

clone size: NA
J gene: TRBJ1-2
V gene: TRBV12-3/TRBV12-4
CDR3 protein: ASNGQGYYGYT

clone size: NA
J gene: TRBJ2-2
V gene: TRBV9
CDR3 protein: ASSSRTGNTGELF

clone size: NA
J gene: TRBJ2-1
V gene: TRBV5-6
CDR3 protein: ASSFPAGGEQF

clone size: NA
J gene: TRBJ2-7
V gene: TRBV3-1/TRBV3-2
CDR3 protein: ASSWGGTSSYEQY

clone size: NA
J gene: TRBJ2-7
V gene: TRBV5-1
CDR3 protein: ASSFVGPVYEQY

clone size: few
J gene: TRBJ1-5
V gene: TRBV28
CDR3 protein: ASSTDRVSNQPQH

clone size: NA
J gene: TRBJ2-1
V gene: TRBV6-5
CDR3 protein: ASSPGTGGTNEQF

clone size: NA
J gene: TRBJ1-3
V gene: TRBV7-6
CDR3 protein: ASSSPGEGNTIY

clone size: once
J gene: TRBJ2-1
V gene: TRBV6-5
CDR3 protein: ASSTSWTAYNEQF

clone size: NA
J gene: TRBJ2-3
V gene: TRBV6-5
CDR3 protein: ASSSGQYTDTQY

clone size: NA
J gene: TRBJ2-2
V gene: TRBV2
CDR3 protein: ASRGLVTGELF

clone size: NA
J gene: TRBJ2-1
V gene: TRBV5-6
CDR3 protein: ASSLVRLSWTGYNEQF

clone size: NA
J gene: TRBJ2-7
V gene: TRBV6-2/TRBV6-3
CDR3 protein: ASIPGYTGKPEQY

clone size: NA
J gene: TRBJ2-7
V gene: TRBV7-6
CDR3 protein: ASSYHRGAGYEQY

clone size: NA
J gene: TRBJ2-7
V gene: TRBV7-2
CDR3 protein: ASSSRLGAAYEQY

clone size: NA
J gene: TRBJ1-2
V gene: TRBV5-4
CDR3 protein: ASSLAQGAGYT

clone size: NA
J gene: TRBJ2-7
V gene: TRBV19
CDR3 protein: ASSPLSSGFSYEQY

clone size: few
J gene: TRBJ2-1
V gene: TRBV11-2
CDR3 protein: ASSLDLGAGWQF

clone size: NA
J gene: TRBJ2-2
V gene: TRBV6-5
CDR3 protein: ASSYSILAGAGELF

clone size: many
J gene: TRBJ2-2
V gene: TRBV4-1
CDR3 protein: ASSRTGGHTGELF

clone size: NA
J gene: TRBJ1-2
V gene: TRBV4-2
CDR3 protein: ASSPGDTNCGYT

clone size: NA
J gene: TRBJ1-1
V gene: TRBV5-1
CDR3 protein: ASSTGQANTEAF

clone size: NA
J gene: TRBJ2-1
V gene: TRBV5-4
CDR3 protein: ASSLGQRNYNEQF

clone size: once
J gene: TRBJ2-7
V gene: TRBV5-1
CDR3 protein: ASSLGGTGNYEQY

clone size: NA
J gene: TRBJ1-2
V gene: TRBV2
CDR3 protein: ASSSIQGAGGYT

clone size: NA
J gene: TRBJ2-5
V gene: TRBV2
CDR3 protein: ASSEDPGETQY

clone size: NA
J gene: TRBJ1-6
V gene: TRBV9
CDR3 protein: ASSSGQGGYNSPLH

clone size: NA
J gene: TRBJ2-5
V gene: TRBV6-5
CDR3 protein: ASSSQLQGFRETQY

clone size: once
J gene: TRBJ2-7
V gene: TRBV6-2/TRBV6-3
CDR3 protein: ASSYRQSIY

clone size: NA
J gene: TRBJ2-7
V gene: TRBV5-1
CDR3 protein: ASSLSGTGGYEQY

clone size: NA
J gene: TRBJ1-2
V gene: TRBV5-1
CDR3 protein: ASSLEPAFAVWGYT

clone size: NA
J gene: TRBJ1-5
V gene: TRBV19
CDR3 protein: ASSMETGYNQPQH

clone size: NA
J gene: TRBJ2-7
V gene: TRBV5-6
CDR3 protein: ASSFRDNTYEQY

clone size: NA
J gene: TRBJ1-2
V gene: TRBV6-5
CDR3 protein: ATSTGTGGIGYT

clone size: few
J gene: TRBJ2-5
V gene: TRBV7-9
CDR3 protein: ASSPTAGETQY

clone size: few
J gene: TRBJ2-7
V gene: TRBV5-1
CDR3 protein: ASSLLGSTHYEQY

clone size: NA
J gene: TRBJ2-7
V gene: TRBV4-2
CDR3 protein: ASSQTSGGHYEQY

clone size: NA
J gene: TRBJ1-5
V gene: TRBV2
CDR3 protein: ASSDPIFRQSAQH

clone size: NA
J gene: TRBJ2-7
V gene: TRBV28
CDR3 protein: ASSPGGPSSYEQY

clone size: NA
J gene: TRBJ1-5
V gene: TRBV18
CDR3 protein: ASSPPQANQPQH

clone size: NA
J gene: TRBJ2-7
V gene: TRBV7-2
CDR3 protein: ASSPGTLRSYEQY

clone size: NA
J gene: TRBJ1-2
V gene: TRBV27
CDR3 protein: ASSIIGQGAYGYT